The source of this T cell receptor (beta chain) is a study of blood T cells in healthy people across ages. Whole-study findings and limits: Unsorted PBMC input precluded a conclusive naive versus antigen-experienced comparison.

This clonotype appeared a single time. Its target is unknown. A J-beta primer mix and a sample-barcoded 5' primer were used in a second PCR of roughly 6 to 11 cycles. TCRdb independently ran MiXCR on the 5' RACE reads; one entry per CDR3 protein. This repertoire shows just over 800,000 distinct CDR3 sequences, approximately 59% found once; its top ten account for 28%. Trimming cost V 8 bases and J 5 bases; bases outside gene matches: 9. Per the germline V gene, CDR1 is SQVTM and CDR2 is ANQGSEA. The CDR3 runs 13 residues. The clonotype was recovered from a man younger than 40 in good health. The gene calls are TRBV29-1 and TRBJ2-3, with 8 bases aligning to TRBD1. Sequencing input: blood. The CDR3 region has the DNA TGCAGCACAATGGACAGGGTTGGAGATACGCAGTATTTT. Encoded protein: CSTMDRVGDTQYF.